The present T cell receptor (beta chain) was sequenced within a study of identical twins. General study points: The presence of invariant MAIT and iNKT cells could partly confound analyses of zero-insertion sequences. Twins showed weaker excess sharing in their beta out-of-frame sequences.

Germline CDR1 MNHEY, CDR2 SVGEGT. Unmatched junction bases numbered 12, after V lost 7 bases and J lost 4 bases. The CDR3 sequence is 15 residues long. A universal primer site came from template switching; cDNA carried unique molecular identifiers. From the 5' RACE reads, TCRdb called clonotypes with MiXCR, one entry per CDR3 protein. The sample shows nearly 650,000 distinct CDR3 sequences, just over 7% of them seen only once. For this clonotype: Its cognate antigen is unknown.

The same data also went into a second study, on yellow fever vaccine responses in identical twins.

This receptor was identified in a woman aged 18-29 years in good health. The chain joins TRBV6-2 or TRBV6-3 to TRBJ2-7, with 8 bases lining up with TRBD2. What was sequenced was PBMCs. CDR3 region: CASIPGGLALYEQYF. CDR3 DNA: TGTGCCAGCATCCCCGGAGGACTAGCTTTATACGAGCAGTACTTC.